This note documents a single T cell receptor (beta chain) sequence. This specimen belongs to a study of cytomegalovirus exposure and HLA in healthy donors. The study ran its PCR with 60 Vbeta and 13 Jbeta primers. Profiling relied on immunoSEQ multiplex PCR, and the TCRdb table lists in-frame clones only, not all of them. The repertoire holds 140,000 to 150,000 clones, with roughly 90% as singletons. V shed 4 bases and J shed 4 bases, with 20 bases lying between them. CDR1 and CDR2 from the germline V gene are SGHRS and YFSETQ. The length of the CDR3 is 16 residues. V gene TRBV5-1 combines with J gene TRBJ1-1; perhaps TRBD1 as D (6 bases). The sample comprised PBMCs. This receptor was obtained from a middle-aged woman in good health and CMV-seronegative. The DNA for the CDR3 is TGCGCCAGCAGCCCCTACAGGGACCCGTCCGGCACTGAAGCTTTCTTT. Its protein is CASSPYRDPSGTEAFF.